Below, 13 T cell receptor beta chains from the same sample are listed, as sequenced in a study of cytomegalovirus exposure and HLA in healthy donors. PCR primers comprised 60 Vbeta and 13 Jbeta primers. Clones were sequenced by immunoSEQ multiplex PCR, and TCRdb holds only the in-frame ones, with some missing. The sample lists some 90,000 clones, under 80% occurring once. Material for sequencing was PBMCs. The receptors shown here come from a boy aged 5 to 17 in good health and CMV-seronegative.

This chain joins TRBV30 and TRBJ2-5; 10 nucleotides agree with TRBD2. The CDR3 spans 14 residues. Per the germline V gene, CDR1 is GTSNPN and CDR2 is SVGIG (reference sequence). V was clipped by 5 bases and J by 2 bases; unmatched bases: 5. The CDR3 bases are TGTGCCTGGGGATTAGCGGGAGGACAAGAGACCCAGTACTTC. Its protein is CAWGLAGGQETQYF.

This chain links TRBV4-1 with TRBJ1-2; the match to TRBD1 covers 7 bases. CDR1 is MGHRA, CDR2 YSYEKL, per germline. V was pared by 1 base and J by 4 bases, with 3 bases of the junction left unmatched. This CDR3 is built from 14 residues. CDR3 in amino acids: CASSQGQGTYGYTF. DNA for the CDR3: TGCGCCAGCAGCCAAGGACAGGGAACCTATGGCTACACCTTC.

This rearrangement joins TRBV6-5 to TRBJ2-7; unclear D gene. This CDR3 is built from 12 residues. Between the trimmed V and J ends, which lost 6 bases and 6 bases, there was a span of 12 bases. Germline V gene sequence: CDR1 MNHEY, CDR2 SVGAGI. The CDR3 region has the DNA TGTGCCAGCAGCAATAAACCGGGCGAGCAGTACTTC. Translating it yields CASSNKPGEQYF.

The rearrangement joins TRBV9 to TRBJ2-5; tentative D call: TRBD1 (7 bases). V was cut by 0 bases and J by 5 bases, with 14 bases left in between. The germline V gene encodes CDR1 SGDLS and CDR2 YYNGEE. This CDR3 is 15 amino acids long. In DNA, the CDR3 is TGTGCCAGCAGCGTAGGAGGGGGCGCGGGGGAGACCCAGTACTTC. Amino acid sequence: CASSVGGGAGETQYF.

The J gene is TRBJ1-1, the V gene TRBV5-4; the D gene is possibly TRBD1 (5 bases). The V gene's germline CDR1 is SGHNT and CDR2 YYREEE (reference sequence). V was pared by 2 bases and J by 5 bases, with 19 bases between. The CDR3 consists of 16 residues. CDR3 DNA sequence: TGTGCCAGCAGCTTTATGGGAGGGACGATCGGAACTGAAGCTTTCTTT. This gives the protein CASSFMGGTIGTEAFF.

The CDR3 DNA sequence: TGCAGCGTTAAGACTAGCGGGTTGGTAGCAGATACGCAGTATTTT. Translating it yields CSVKTSGLVADTQYF. The chain combines TRBV29-1 with TRBJ2-3; TRBD2 matches at 10 bases. Germline trimming cut 5 bases from V and 4 bases from J; bases unmatched to any gene: 9. The CDR3 has 15 residues. The V gene's germline CDR1 is SQVTM and CDR2 ANQGSEA.

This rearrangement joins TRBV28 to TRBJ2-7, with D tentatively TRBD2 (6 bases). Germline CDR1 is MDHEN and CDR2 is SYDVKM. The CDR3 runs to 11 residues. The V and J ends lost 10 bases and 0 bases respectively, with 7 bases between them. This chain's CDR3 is CAIGSSYEQYF. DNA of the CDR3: TGTGCCATCGGGAGCTCCTACGAGCAGTACTTC.

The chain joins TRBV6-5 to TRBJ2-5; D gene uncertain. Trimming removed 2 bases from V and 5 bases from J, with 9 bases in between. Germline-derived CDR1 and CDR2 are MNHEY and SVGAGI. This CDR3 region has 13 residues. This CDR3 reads CASSYTEWETQYF. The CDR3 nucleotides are TGTGCCAGCAGTTACACTGAATGGGAGACCCAGTACTTC.

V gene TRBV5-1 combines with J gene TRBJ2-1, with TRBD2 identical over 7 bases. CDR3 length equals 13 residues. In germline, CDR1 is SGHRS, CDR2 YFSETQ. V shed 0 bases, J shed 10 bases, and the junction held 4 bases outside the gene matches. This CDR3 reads CASSLGISGEQFF. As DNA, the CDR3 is TGCGCCAGCAGCTTGGGAATTAGCGGGGAGCAGTTCTTC.

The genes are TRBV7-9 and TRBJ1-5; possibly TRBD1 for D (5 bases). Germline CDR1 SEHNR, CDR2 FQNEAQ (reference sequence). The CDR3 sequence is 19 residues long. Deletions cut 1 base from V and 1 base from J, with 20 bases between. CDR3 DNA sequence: TGTGCCAGCAGCTTAGGAGAGGTTTACCTGGAGGGGAGCAATCAGCCCCAGCATTTT. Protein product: CASSLGEVYLEGSNQPQHF. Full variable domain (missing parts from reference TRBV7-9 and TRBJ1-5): DTGVSQNPRHKITKRGQNVTFRCDPISEHNRLYWYRQTLGQGPEFLTYFQNEAQLEKSRLLSDRFSAERPKGSFSTLEIQRTEQGDSAMYLCASSLGEVYLEGSNQPQHFGDGTRLSIL.

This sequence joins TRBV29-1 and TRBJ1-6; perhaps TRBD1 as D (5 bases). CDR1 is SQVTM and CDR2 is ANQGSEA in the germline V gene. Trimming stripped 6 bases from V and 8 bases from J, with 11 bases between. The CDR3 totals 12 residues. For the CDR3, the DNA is TGCAGCGTCGGGACTGGGGATTCACCCCTCCACTTT. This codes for CSVGTGDSPLHF.

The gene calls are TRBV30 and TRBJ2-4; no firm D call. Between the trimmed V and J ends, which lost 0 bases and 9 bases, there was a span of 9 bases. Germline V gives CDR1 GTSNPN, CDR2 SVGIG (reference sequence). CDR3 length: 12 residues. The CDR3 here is CAWSVTPGIQYF. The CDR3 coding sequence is TGTGCCTGGAGTGTAACGCCGGGCATTCAGTACTTC.

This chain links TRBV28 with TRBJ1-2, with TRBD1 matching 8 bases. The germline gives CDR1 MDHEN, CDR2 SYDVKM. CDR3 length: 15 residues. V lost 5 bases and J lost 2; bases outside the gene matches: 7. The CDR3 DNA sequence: TGTGCCAGCAGTCCACCGGGACAGGAGAACTATGGCTACACCTTC. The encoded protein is CASSPPGQENYGYTF.